In its sample, the clone carrying this TCR beta chain was seen a few times. Its target is not known. TCR beta CDR3 regions were amplified from RNA. The HTBI primer set was used in a first-round RT-PCR of the TCR CDR3. MiXCR, run by TCRdb on the multiplex PCR reads, gives a single entry per CDR3 protein. There are about 520,000 distinct CDR3 sequences in the sample; around 24% occur only once, and about 11% lies in the top ten. These data come from a study of T cells in Graves' hyperthyroidism and ophthalmopathy. The CDR3 is 16 amino acids. V shed 3 bases and J 3 bases; nucleotides not matched to a gene: 6. Germline V gene lookup returns CDR1 SGHAT and CDR2 FQNNGV. General observations from the study: Model-based prediction identified ophthalmopathy a median roughly 6.1 months prior to its onset.

This TCR was recovered from a woman in her twenties or thirties with Graves' ophthalmopathy. The J gene is TRBJ2-2, the V gene TRBV11-2; 8 bases map to TRBD2. Material for sequencing was blood. DNA of the CDR3: TGTGCCAGCAGCTTCGGGGGGGGGCAAGACACCGGGGAGCTGTTTTTT. It encodes CASSFGGGQDTGELFF.